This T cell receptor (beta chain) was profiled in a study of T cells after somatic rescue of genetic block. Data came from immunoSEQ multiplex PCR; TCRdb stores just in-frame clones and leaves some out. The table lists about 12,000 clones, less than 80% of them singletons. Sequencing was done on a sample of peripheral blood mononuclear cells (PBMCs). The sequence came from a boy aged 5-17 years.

Here the CDR3 reads CASSVGTGGHYGYTF. In DNA form, the CDR3 reads TGTGCCAGTAGTGTTGGGACAGGGGGGCACTATGGCTACACCTTC. The chain couples TRBV19 to TRBJ1-2; TRBD1 aligns across 11 bases. This CDR3 comprises 15 residues. V lost 5 bases and J lost 3; bases outside the gene matches: 5. Germline lookup yields CDR1 LNHDA and CDR2 SQIVND (reference sequence).